The 23 T cell receptor beta chains given below trace back to one sample, sequenced in a study of CD8 T cells in Susac syndrome. Reverse transcription of about 0.45 to 1 ug RNA was carried out with random hexamers. TCRdb independently ran MiXCR on the immunoSEQ multiplex PCR reads; one entry per CDR3 protein. The table includes 85,000 to 95,000 distinct CDR3 sequences, about 94% detected once. Sequencing input: CD4+ T cells from PBMCs. The receptor set was obtained from a human donor with Susac syndrome.

This rearrangement joins TRBV20-1 to TRBJ1-5; D might be TRBD1 (6 bases). The CDR3 runs to 13 residues. CDR1 is DFQATT and CDR2 is SNEGSKA in the germline V gene (reference sequence). The germline V and J ends were trimmed by 6 bases and 3 bases, with 12 bases remaining between them. The CDR3 loop reads CSAFTGNNQPQHF. The CDR3 DNA is TGCAGTGCCTTCACAGGGAACAATCAGCCCCAGCATTTT.

The chain links TRBV20-1 to TRBJ2-5; unclear D gene. Germline lookup yields CDR1 DFQATT and CDR2 SNEGSKA (reference sequence). This CDR3 has 14 residues. V lost 0 bases and J lost 5, with 13 bases in between. The chain's CDR3 is CSARDLTQGETQYF. CDR3 nucleotides: TGCAGTGCTAGAGATTTGACCCAAGGGGAGACCCAGTACTTC.

The chain employs TRBV5-1 and TRBJ2-7, with D possibly matching TRBD2 (5 bases). The CDR3 runs 14 residues. The ends were cut back, 3 bases at V and 2 bases at J, with 12 bases in the middle. Germline CDR1 reads SGHRS; CDR2 reads YFSETQ. The DNA for the CDR3 is TGCGCCAGCAGCTCACCGGGAAGCCCCTACGAGCAGTACTTC. Encoded protein: CASSSPGSPYEQYF.

In this sample, this clonotype turned up once. The rearrangement uses TRBV5-6 and TRBJ2-1, with D possibly being TRBD2 (6 bases). Germline assignment: CDR1 SGHDT and CDR2 YYEEEE. With 0 bases removed from V and 0 bases from J, the gap between germline ends came to 10 bases. The CDR3 has 16 residues. CDR3 DNA sequence: TGTGCCAGCAGCTTGGCGGCGGGGAGCTCCTACAATGAGCAGTTCTTC. The encoded protein is CASSLAAGSSYNEQFF.

V usage is TRBV20-1 and J usage is TRBJ1-1, with no clear D. The CDR3 extends over 12 amino acids. V shed 5 bases and J shed 0 bases, with 7 bases lying between them. Germline lookup yields CDR1 DFQATT and CDR2 SNEGSKA (reference sequence). CDR3 in amino acids: CSAGFLNTEAFF. The DNA of the CDR3 is TGCAGTGCTGGTTTCCTGAACACTGAAGCTTTCTTT.

The rearrangement joins TRBV14 to TRBJ1-2; D not certain. Trimming stripped 4 bases from V and 5 bases from J, with 11 bases between. CDR1 SGHDN and CDR2 FVKESK come from the germline V gene. The CDR3 has 13 amino acids. The CDR3 DNA is TGTGCCAGCAGCCCCGGGTTGGGTTATGGCTACACCTTC. This translates into CASSPGLGYGYTF.

The CDR3 nucleotides read TGTGCCAGCAGTCCCCTGGGGACAGGGGTTATGAACACTGAAGCTTTCTTT. This codes for CASSPLGTGVMNTEAFF. The rearrangement links TRBV28 to TRBJ1-1, with 10 bases fitting TRBD1. CDR1 MDHEN and CDR2 SYDVKM come from the germline V gene. The CDR3 runs to 17 residues. V was clipped by 5 bases and J by 0 bases; unmatched bases: 9. Supplemented by reference TRBV28 and TRBJ1-1, the full variable domain reads DVKVTQSSRYLVKRTGEKVFLECVQDMDHENMFWYRQDPGLGLRLIYFSYDVKMKEKGDIPEGYSVSREKKERFSLILESASTNQTSMYLCASSPLGTGVMNTEAFFGQGTRLTVV.

The rearrangement uses TRBV7-9 and TRBJ2-3; tentatively, D is TRBD1 (6 bases). This CDR3 comprises 14 residues. Germline CDR1 is SEHNR and CDR2 is FQNEAQ (reference sequence). With 4 bases removed from V and 2 bases from J, the gap between germline ends came to 10 bases. The CDR3 loop reads CASSSGTLTDTQYF. CDR3 bases: TGTGCCAGCAGCTCCGGGACACTCACAGATACGCAGTATTTT.

The J gene is TRBJ1-2, the V gene TRBV20-1, with TRBD1 as a possible D gene (5 bases). Germline V gives CDR1 DFQATT, CDR2 SNEGSKA (reference sequence). Trimming removed 4 bases from V and 8 bases from J, with 17 bases in between. The CDR3 covers 13 residues. The CDR3 here is CSATPGGSYGYTF. CDR3 nucleotide sequence: TGCAGTGCTACCCCCGGGGGGAGCTACGGCTACACCTTC.

V gene TRBV5-1 combines with J gene TRBJ2-5, with 11 bases that match TRBD1. The CDR3 runs 15 residues. Germline V lookup: CDR1 SGHRS, CDR2 YFSETQ. V lost 4 bases, J lost 1 base, and 3 bases stayed unmatched. The CDR3 loop is CASSPGTGGQETQYF. The CDR3 nucleotides are TGCGCCAGCAGCCCCGGGACAGGGGGCCAAGAGACCCAGTACTTC.

V is TRBV6-5 and J is TRBJ2-3; 9 bases are a match to TRBD2. There are 15 residues in the CDR3. Trimming cost V 10 bases and J 4 bases; bases outside gene matches: 12. Per germline, CDR1 MNHEY and CDR2 SVGAGI. The CDR3, as DNA: TGTGCCACAGGGGCGCCAGCGGGGGGACCAGATACGCAGTATTTT. Translating it yields CATGAPAGGPDTQYF.

DNA for the CDR3: TGCAGTGCTAGAGAGATACTAGCGGGGGGGAAGGGGGAGCTGTTTTTT. It is translated as CSAREILAGGKGELFF. The V call is TRBV20-1, the J call TRBJ2-2; 13 nucleotides align to TRBD2. Germline V gene sequence: CDR1 DFQATT, CDR2 SNEGSKA (reference sequence). Trimming cost V 0 bases and J 8 bases; bases outside gene matches: 6. The CDR3 runs 16 residues.

The J gene is TRBJ1-1, the V gene TRBV11-1; no clear D. The CDR3 totals 13 residues. V was trimmed by 2 bases and J by 6 bases, leaving 10 bases between them. The germline CDR1 and CDR2 sequences are SGHAT and FQDESV (reference sequence). CDR3 in DNA: TGTGCCAGCAGCTTACTGGAGGGAGCTGAAGCTTTCTTT. It specifies CASSLLEGAEAFF.

The chain has TRBV5-4 and TRBJ1-4; D not resolved. The germline V gene encodes CDR1 SGHNT and CDR2 YYREEE (reference sequence). Trimming removed 3 bases at V and 6 bases at J, with 6 bases between. This CDR3 has 12 amino acids. CDR3 DNA: TGTGCCAGCAGCTCGCGGGATGAAAAACTGTTTTTT. Encoded protein: CASSSRDEKLFF.

The rearrangement uses TRBV2 and TRBJ2-1, with 7 nucleotides matching TRBD1. The germline V gene encodes CDR1 SNHLY and CDR2 FYNNEI. The CDR3 spans 16 residues. J gave up 0 bases and V 6 bases, and 8 bases lay outside the gene matches. CDR3 sequence (DNA): TGTGCCAGCAGAGAAAAGACAGGGAGCTCCTACAATGAGCAGTTCTTC. It yields the protein CASREKTGSSYNEQFF.

The rearrangement uses TRBV27 and TRBJ1-4; D gene unclear. The CDR3 sequence is 13 residues long. CDR1 is MNHEY and CDR2 is SMNVEV in the germline V gene (reference sequence). V lost 5 bases and J lost 5, with 9 bases in between. The CDR3 region has the DNA TGTGCCAGCAGTGTGAGACCGAATGAAAAACTGTTTTTT. It yields the protein CASSVRPNEKLFF. Using reference TRBV27 and TRBJ1-4 for the parts outside the CDR3, the full variable domain is EAQVTQNPRYLITVTGKKLTVTCSQNMNHEYMSWYRQDPGLGLRQIYYSMNVEVTDKGDVPEGYKVSRKEKRNFPLILESPSPNQTSLYFCASSVRPNEKLFFGSGTQLSVL.

The table lists this clonotype with a count of one. The chain employs TRBV7-3 and TRBJ2-2, with 8 bases matching TRBD1. Germline V gene lookup returns CDR1 SGHTA and CDR2 FQGTGA. The CDR3 loop spans 15 amino acids. The V gene end was trimmed by 2 bases and the J gene end by 6 bases; junction bases not matched to a gene: 5. The CDR3 DNA sequence: TGTGCCAGCAGCTTATGGCAGGGGGCAGCCGGGGAGCTGTTTTTT. It codes for CASSLWQGAAGELFF. The complete variable domain, with remaining parts taken from reference TRBV7-3 and TRBJ2-2, reads GAGVSQTPSNKVTEKGKYVELRCDPISGHTALYWYRQSLGQGPEFLIYFQGTGAADDSGLPNDRFFAVRPEGSVSTLKIQRTERGDSAVYLCASSLWQGAAGELFFGEGSRLTVL.

This clonotype has only one observation. This rearrangement joins TRBV19 to TRBJ1-5; D possibly corresponds to TRBD1 (6 bases). V lost 3 bases and J 4 bases, leaving 16 bases between the germline ends. This CDR3 comprises 16 residues. The germline CDR1 and CDR2 sequences are LNHDA and SQIVND (reference sequence). CDR3 sequence reads: CASSINQGQPNQPQHF. The CDR3 DNA reads TGTGCCAGTAGTATTAACCAAGGACAGCCTAATCAGCCCCAGCATTTT.

This chain links TRBV12-3 or TRBV12-4 with TRBJ1-2, with 10 bases fitting TRBD1. The V and J ends lost 4 bases and 8 bases, in that order; junction bases with no gene match: 10. This CDR3 is built from 15 residues. CDR3 sequence reads: CASSSTRQGAGGYTF. In DNA, the CDR3 is TGTGCCAGCAGTTCCACCCGACAGGGGGCGGGGGGCTACACCTTC.

This chain uses TRBV14 with TRBJ2-7; a possible D gene is TRBD1 (6 bases). The germline V and J ends were trimmed by 4 bases and 0 bases, with 22 bases remaining between them. The CDR3 runs to 18 residues. In germline, CDR1 is SGHDN, CDR2 FVKESK. The CDR3 nucleotides are TGTGCCAGCAGCCCCCGTCGGGACATTTTATTCAGCTCCTACGAGCAGTACTTC. The encoded protein is CASSPRRDILFSSYEQYF.

The J gene is TRBJ2-3, the V gene TRBV6-2 or TRBV6-3, with 12 bases fitting TRBD2. V lost 2 bases, J lost 2 bases, and 11 bases stayed unmatched. Germline lookup yields CDR1 MNHEY and CDR2 SVGEGT. This CDR3 comprises 19 residues. CDR3 in amino acids: CASSYKTSGGHSYTDTQYF. CDR3 nucleotide sequence: TGTGCCAGCAGTTACAAGACTAGCGGGGGACACTCCTACACAGATACGCAGTATTTT.

This clonotype was recorded only once. The chain has TRBV12-3 or TRBV12-4 and TRBJ1-2; D is perhaps TRBD1 (5 bases). The germline V and J ends were trimmed by 6 bases and 4 bases, with 6 bases remaining between them. The CDR3 totals 11 residues. The DNA for the CDR3 is TGTGCCAGCAGGGGGACCTATGGCTACACCTTC. It encodes CASRGTYGYTF.

This clonotype appeared a single time. This sequence joins TRBV6-5 and TRBJ1-6; possibly TRBD1 for D (6 bases). Germline V gene sequence: CDR1 MNHEY, CDR2 SVGAGI. Between the trimmed V and J ends, which lost 6 bases and 6 bases, there was a span of 15 bases. This CDR3 spans 15 amino acids. CDR3 loop: CASRRGPQSNSPLHF. CDR3 bases: TGTGCCAGCAGGCGGGGGCCGCAGTCTAATTCACCCCTCCACTTT.